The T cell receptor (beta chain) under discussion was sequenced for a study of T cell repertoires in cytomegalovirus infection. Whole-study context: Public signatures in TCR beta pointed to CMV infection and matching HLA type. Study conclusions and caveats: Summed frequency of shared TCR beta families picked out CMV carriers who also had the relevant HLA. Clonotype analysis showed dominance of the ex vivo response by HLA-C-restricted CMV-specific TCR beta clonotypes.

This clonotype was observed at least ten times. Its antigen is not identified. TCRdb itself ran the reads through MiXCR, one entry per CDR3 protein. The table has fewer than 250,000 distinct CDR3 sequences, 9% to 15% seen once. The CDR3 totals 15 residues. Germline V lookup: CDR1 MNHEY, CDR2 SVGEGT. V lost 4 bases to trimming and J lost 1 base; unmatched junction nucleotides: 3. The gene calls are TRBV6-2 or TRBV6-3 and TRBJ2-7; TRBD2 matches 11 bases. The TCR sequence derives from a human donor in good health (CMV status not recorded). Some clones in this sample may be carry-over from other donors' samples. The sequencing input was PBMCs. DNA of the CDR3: TGTGCCAGCAGTTCAAGACTAGCGGGGTCCTACGAGCAGTACTTC. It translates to CASSSRLAGSYEQYF.